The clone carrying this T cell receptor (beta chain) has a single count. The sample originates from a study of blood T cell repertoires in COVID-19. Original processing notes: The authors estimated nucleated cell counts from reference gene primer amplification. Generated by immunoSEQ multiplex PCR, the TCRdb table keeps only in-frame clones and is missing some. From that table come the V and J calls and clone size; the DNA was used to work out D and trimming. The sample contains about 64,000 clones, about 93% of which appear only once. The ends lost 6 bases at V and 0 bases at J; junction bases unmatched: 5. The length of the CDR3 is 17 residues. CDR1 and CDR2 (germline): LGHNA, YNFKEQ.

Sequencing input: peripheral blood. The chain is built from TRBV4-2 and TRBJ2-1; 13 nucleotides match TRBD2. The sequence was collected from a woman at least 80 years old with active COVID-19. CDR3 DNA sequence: TGTGCCAGCAGTGAGACTAGCGGGGGGAGCTCCTACAATGAGCAGTTCTTC. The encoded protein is CASSETSGGSSYNEQFF.